The sequence of this T cell receptor (beta chain) was determined in a study of technical replicates of blood from several donors. Germline CDR1 reads SGHRS; CDR2 reads YFSETQ. The CDR3 extends over 13 amino acids. Deletions cut 0 bases from V and 5 bases from J, with 5 bases between. The table came from immunoSEQ multiplex PCR; TCRdb's copy has only in-frame clones and leaves some out. Here the sample spans under 90,000 clones, just under 95% being singletons. This chain links TRBV5-1 with TRBJ2-2; D is unclear. Sequences were obtained from T cells isolated from PBMCs. This TCR derives from a human donor in good health. CDR3 loop: CASSLATTGELFF. For the CDR3, the DNA is TGCGCCAGCAGCTTGGCCACTACCGGGGAGCTGTTTTTT.